A selection of T cell receptor beta chains follows, all from one sample in a study of blood T cells in healthy people across ages. TCRdb recomputed calls from the 5' RACE reads with MiXCR, one row per CDR3 protein. The sample lists about 1.4 million distinct CDR3 sequences, almost 60% seen once, with under 8.5% in the top ten. Sequences were obtained from blood. These receptors originate from a man in his late teens or twenties in good health. The CDR3 runs from the conserved cysteine through the conserved F or W. Each record gives: D gene, clone size, J gene, V gene, CDR3 DNA, CDR3 protein. The D gene is left open where the match is weak. Part of the rows lack a size; the others show once, few, many or a class for expanded clones.

TRBD1,NA,TRBJ2-3,TRBV28,TGTGCCAGCAGCCCCTGGGACAGGGAGGAAGATACGCAGTATTTT,CASSPWDREEDTQYF
NA,NA,TRBJ2-1,TRBV9,TGTGCCAGCAGCGGGACAGCCTACAATGGTGAGCAGTTCTTC,CASSGTAYNGEQFF
TRBD2,NA,TRBJ2-7,TRBV20-1,TGCAGTGCCGCCGCCCTAGCGGGAAGCTCCTACAATGAGCAGTACTTC,CSAAALAGSSYNEQYF
NA,many,TRBJ2-7,TRBV4-1,TGCGCCAGCAGCCAAGGCCCCTCCTACGAGCAGTACTTC,CASSQGPSYEQYF
NA,NA,TRBJ1-2,TRBV7-2,TGTGCCAGCAGCTTAGGGACAGTCAGCTATGGCTACACCTTC,CASSLGTVSYGYTF
NA,NA,TRBJ1-2,TRBV28,TGTGCCAGCAGTTTATCGGGCCGTAACTATGGCTACACCTTC,CASSLSGRNYGYTF
NA,once,TRBJ2-7,TRBV11-2,TGTGCCAGCAGCTTAGAAAATCAGGGCGGCGAGCAGTACTTC,CASSLENQGGEQYF
NA,NA,TRBJ1-6,TRBV6-2/TRBV6-3,TGTGCCAGCAGAATTCAGAGAGGCGGCGATTCACCCCTCCACTTT,CASRIQRGGDSPLHF
TRBD1,few,TRBJ2-7,TRBV5-1,TGTGCCAGCAGTTTAACCCCGGGACAGGGCTACGAGCAGTACTTC,CASSLTPGQGYEQYF
NA,NA,TRBJ2-2,TRBV29-1,TGCAGCGTCGTGGACAGATCGAACACCGGGGAGCTGTTTTTT,CSVVDRSNTGELFF
NA,NA,TRBJ1-2,TRBV4-1,TGTGCCAGCAGTCAAGGACGGGGCTACACCTTC,CASSQGRGYTF
TRBD2,few,TRBJ2-7,TRBV29-1,TGCAGCGTCGTAGCGGGGGGCAACTCCTACGAGCAGTACTTC,CSVVAGGNSYEQYF
NA,NA,TRBJ2-1,TRBV9,TGTGCCAACAGCGCAGGCCCAGGGTACAATGAGCAGTTCTTC,CANSAGPGYNEQFF
NA,NA,TRBJ2-7,TRBV29-1,TGCAGCTTCCGGGACGCAGCCGACGAGCAGTACTTC,CSFRDAADEQYF
TRBD1,NA,TRBJ2-1,TRBV19,TGTGCCAGTAGTATTAAGGTAGGGGGCTGGGACAATGAGCAGTTCTTC,CASSIKVGGWDNEQFF
NA,few,TRBJ2-7,TRBV7-9,TGTGCCAGCAGCCCCTGGACAGCTGGGATCTACGAGCAGTACTTC,CASSPWTAGIYEQYF
TRBD1,few,TRBJ1-1,TRBV29-1,TGCAGCGTTGAAGGGGTGGGGACAGCTTCTATGAACACTGAAGCTTTCTTT,CSVEGVGTASMNTEAFF
NA,NA,TRBJ2-7,TRBV14,TGTGCCAACAGCCCCCTAGGGGCCCTAGCCTACGAGCAGTACTTC,CANSPLGALAYEQYF
TRBD2,NA,TRBJ2-5,TRBV6-2/TRBV6-3,TGTGCCAGCGGAACTAGCGTTGGATTCGGGGAGACCCAGTACTTC,CASGTSVGFGETQYF
TRBD2,once,TRBJ2-1,TRBV2,TGTGCCAGCACATACCTAGCGGGGAGAGAAACCTACAATGAGCAGTTCTTC,CASTYLAGRETYNEQFF
NA,NA,TRBJ2-7,TRBV5-1,TGCGCCAGCAGCGCCCAGAACCTCCACGAGCAGTACTTC,CASSAQNLHEQYF
NA,NA,TRBJ2-3,TRBV6-4,TGTGCCAGCAGGGCAGCTACAGGGAGCACAGATACGCAGTATTTT,CASRAATGSTDTQYF
TRBD2,NA,TRBJ2-1,TRBV7-8,TGTGCCAGCAGTGAGCGGGAGGGCCTCGATGAGCAGTTCTTC,CASSEREGLDEQFF
TRBD2,NA,TRBJ2-1,TRBV5-1,TGCGCCAGCACGTGGACTAGCGGGAATGAGCAGTTCTTC,CASTWTSGNEQFF
NA,NA,TRBJ2-5,TRBV6-2/TRBV6-3,TGTGCCAGCAATTACTCGTCCGGGGGAGAGACCCAGTACTTC,CASNYSSGGETQYF
NA,NA,TRBJ1-2,TRBV20-1,TGCAGTGCTAGAGATCGTATGAGCAGTAACTATGGCTACACCTTC,CSARDRMSSNYGYTF
TRBD1,NA,TRBJ1-2,TRBV10-3,TGTGCCATCAGTGTAGAAGGACAGGTATATGGCTACACCTTC,CAISVEGQVYGYTF
TRBD2,NA,TRBJ2-3,TRBV6-2/TRBV6-3,TGTGCCAGCAGTTTCGGGGGGGATAACACAGATACGCAGTATTTT,CASSFGGDNTDTQYF
NA,NA,TRBJ2-3,TRBV4-3,TGCGCCAGCAGCCTCTGGTTTGCTGACCATACGCAGTATTTT,CASSLWFADHTQYF
NA,NA,TRBJ2-3,TRBV12-3/TRBV12-4,TGTGCCAGCAGCCCCTGGAGGGACACCAGAGCAGATGCGGAGTATTTT,CASSPWRDTRADAEYF
NA,NA,TRBJ2-1,TRBV12-3/TRBV12-4,TGTGCCAGCAGTTTACAACGGGAGAGGCGAGGGCAGTTCTTC,CASSLQRERRGQFF
NA,few,TRBJ2-1,TRBV9,TGTGCCAGCAGCGGGAGACAGGAGAATGAGCAGTTCTTC,CASSGRQENEQFF
TRBD1,NA,TRBJ1-5,TRBV20-1,TGCAGTGCTTCCGACAGGGCTAGCAATCAGCCCCAGCATTTT,CSASDRASNQPQHF
NA,NA,TRBJ1-5,TRBV20-1,TGCAGTGCTAGGGGCCAAAGGGAGGGCCAGCCCCAGCATTTT,CSARGQREGQPQHF
NA,NA,TRBJ1-2,TRBV27,TGTGCCAGCAGTTCGACGGTTAACTATGGCTACACCTTC,CASSSTVNYGYTF
TRBD2,NA,TRBJ2-7,TRBV3-1,TGTGCCAGCAGCCAACCGGGACTAGGCACCTACGAGCAGTACTTC,CASSQPGLGTYEQYF
TRBD2,NA,TRBJ2-1,TRBV6-2/TRBV6-3,TGTGCCAGCAGTTACTCGACTAGCGGGAGGTTAGGTGAGCAGTTCTTC,CASSYSTSGRLGEQFF
NA,few,TRBJ2-7,TRBV25-1,TGTGCCAGCAGATATACAGGCTCCTACGAGCAGTACTTC,CASRYTGSYEQYF
TRBD2,once,TRBJ2-1,TRBV10-3,TGTGCCATCAGTGACCCGGGACTAGCGGGATATGAGCAGTTCTTC,CAISDPGLAGYEQFF
NA,NA,TRBJ2-7,TRBV29-1,TGCAGCGTCGAGTGGGACACTCGCTCCTACGAGCAGTACTTC,CSVEWDTRSYEQYF
NA,few,TRBJ2-7,TRBV28,TGTGCCAGCAGTTTAGGGACAATCATGAGGCGCTACGAGCAGTACTTC,CASSLGTIMRRYEQYF
TRBD1,few,TRBJ2-2,TRBV12-3/TRBV12-4,TGTGCCAGCAGTGCGGGACAGGGTGACACCGGGGAGCTGTTTTTT,CASSAGQGDTGELFF
NA,NA,TRBJ2-1,TRBV9,TGTGCCAGCACCAAGGGAGGTACTGAGCAGTTCTTC,CASTKGGTEQFF
NA,NA,TRBJ2-7,TRBV25-1,TGTGCCAGCAGTGAATATAACAGCTTCGAGCAGTACTTC,CASSEYNSFEQYF
NA,few,TRBJ1-3,TRBV15,TGTGCCACCAGCTCCGGGAGCTCTGGAAACACCATATATTTT,CATSSGSSGNTIYF
TRBD1,NA,TRBJ2-5,TRBV15,TGTGCCACCAGCGCGCGACAGGGGATCAGCACGGGGACCCAGTACTTC,CATSARQGISTGTQYF
NA,NA,TRBJ1-6,TRBV6-2/TRBV6-3,TGTGCCAGCAGCTTGTCCAATAATTCACCCCTCCACTTT,CASSLSNNSPLHF
TRBD1,NA,TRBJ1-4,TRBV7-8,TGTGCCAGCAGCTCTACGGACAGGGCGGGGATCGAAAAACTGTTTTTT,CASSSTDRAGIEKLFF
TRBD2,NA,TRBJ2-5,TRBV29-1,TGCAGCGGAGAAGGGACTACCCAAGAGACCCAGTACTTC,CSGEGTTQETQYF
NA,once,TRBJ1-4,TRBV21-1,TGTGCCAGCAGCAAAGGGAAACAGGGGGCCTGTGAAAAACTGTTTTTT,CASSKGKQGACEKLFF
TRBD1,NA,TRBJ2-3,TRBV6-5,TGTGCCAGCAGTTACTCCGGGACAGGGGGCGTTGATACGCAGTATTTT,CASSYSGTGGVDTQYF
NA,NA,TRBJ2-7,TRBV6-2/TRBV6-3,TGTGCCAGCAGTTACGCAGTGACGAATTCCTACGAGCAGTACTTC,CASSYAVTNSYEQYF
NA,NA,TRBJ2-7,TRBV27,TGTGCCAGCAGTTTGACAGGGAGGGCCGAGCAGTACTTC,CASSLTGRAEQYF
TRBD1,NA,TRBJ1-2,TRBV10-3,TGTGCCCTACGACAGGGGGCCTATGGCTACACCTTC,CALRQGAYGYTF
TRBD2,NA,TRBJ2-7,TRBV2,TGTGCCAGCAGGAGACGTCGGGAGGCCTCCTACGAGCAGTACTTC,CASRRRREASYEQYF
NA,NA,TRBJ2-7,TRBV7-9,TGTGCCAGCAGCTTGGAGCGGCCGAGCTCCTACGAGCAGTACTTC,CASSLERPSSYEQYF
TRBD1,NA,TRBJ2-1,TRBV4-3,TGCGCCAGCAGCCTCGGAATCCTGGACAGGGGTCGCAATGAGCAGTTCTTC,CASSLGILDRGRNEQFF
NA,NA,TRBJ2-1,TRBV6-6,TGTGCCAGCCTCCTCGGCAGTGAGCAGTTCTTC,CASLLGSEQFF
NA,few,TRBJ2-3,TRBV13,TGTGCCAGCAGCTTAGCCCAGGGACAAGATACGCAGTATTTT,CASSLAQGQDTQYF
NA,NA,TRBJ2-7,TRBV6-5,TGTGCCAGCCGAGGAACGTTTATGTACGAGCAGTACTTC,CASRGTFMYEQYF